Each of the 20 T cell receptor beta chains below was sequenced from the same sample in a study of T cells after yellow fever vaccination. TCRdb recomputed calls from the 5' RACE reads with MiXCR, one row per CDR3 protein. In the table there are a few hundred thousand distinct CDR3 sequences, about an eighth of which are singletons. This specimen consisted of CD4+ T cells sorted from PBMCs, obtained 45 days after the yellow fever booster vaccination. The source is a man aged 25 to 40 who received the YFV17D yellow fever vaccine.

The chain is built from TRBV7-2 and TRBJ2-7; TRBD2 agrees at 11 bases. Germline CDR1 reads SGHTA; CDR2 reads FQGNSA. J lost 3 bases, V lost 4 bases, and 5 bases had no gene match. CDR3 length: 15 residues. The CDR3 DNA reads TGTGCCAGCAGCTCAACTAGCGGGAGTCTCTACGAGCAGTACTTC. Translating gives CASSSTSGSLYEQYF.

This clonotype has just a few counts. The chain combines TRBV29-1 with TRBJ2-2; D possibly corresponds to TRBD1 (6 bases). The germline V gene encodes CDR1 SQVTM and CDR2 ANQGSEA. The CDR3 sequence is 15 residues long. Trimming shortened V by 5 bases and J by 0 bases, and 13 bases separated the two germline ends. CDR3 in amino acids: CSVKSGDSNTGELFF. The CDR3 bases are TGCAGCGTTAAATCAGGGGATTCGAACACCGGGGAGCTGTTTTTT.

This clonotype has more than one count but fewer than ten. V gene TRBV3-1 combines with J gene TRBJ1-4, with D unclear. Germline values: CDR1 LGHDT, CDR2 YNNKEL (reference sequence). Trimming left V 4 bases short and J 0 bases short, with 9 bases between. This CDR3 is 15 amino acids long. The CDR3 is CASSRQPSTNEKLFF. The CDR3 DNA follows: TGTGCCAGCAGCCGGCAACCCTCAACTAATGAAAAACTGTTTTTT.

This clonotype was counted between two and nine times. The chain couples TRBV18 to TRBJ2-7; 8 bases are shared with TRBD1. The germline gives CDR1 KGHSH, CDR2 LQKENI. The CDR3 spans 17 residues. V dropped 2 bases and J dropped 4; count of bases not matched to a gene: 13. The CDR3 here is CASSPGVNRGSRYEQYF. For the CDR3, the DNA is TGTGCCAGCTCACCAGGCGTAAACAGGGGGTCAAGATACGAGCAGTACTTC.

A few counts support this clonotype. This chain links TRBV20-1 with TRBJ2-3, with TRBD2 matching 13 bases. The germline V gene encodes CDR1 DFQATT and CDR2 SNEGSKA (reference sequence). J was trimmed by 8 bases and V by 2 bases; bases with no gene match: 7. The CDR3 sequence is 15 residues long. CDR3 region: CSARPGLAGSSTQYF. The CDR3 DNA reads as TGCAGTGCTAGACCGGGACTAGCGGGAAGCTCTACGCAGTATTTT.

J is TRBJ2-3 and V is TRBV20-1, with a possible D match to TRBD1 (7 bases). CDR1 and CDR2 (germline): DFQATT, SNEGSKA (reference sequence). The V gene lost 1 base and the J gene lost 10 bases, with 12 bases spanning the gap. The CDR3 totals 12 residues. CDR3 in amino acids: CSARAQGGAQYF. CDR3 nucleotides: TGCAGTGCTAGAGCGCAGGGGGGTGCGCAGTATTTT.

This clonotype was observed a few times. This chain connects TRBV12-3 or TRBV12-4 to TRBJ1-2, with no clear D. Deletions cut 3 bases from V and 0 bases from J, with 17 bases between. The CDR3 has 17 residues. The chain's CDR3 is CASSFVGSGPTNYGYTF. The CDR3 DNA sequence: TGTGCCAGCAGTTTCGTGGGGTCCGGACCTACTAACTATGGCTACACCTTC.

This clonotype was detected only a few times. This chain links TRBV19 with TRBJ2-2, with D possibly matching TRBD1 (5 bases). Trimming removed 6 bases at V and 5 bases at J, with 19 bases between. The CDR3 totals 16 residues. Germline values: CDR1 LNHDA, CDR2 SQIVND (reference sequence). In nucleotides, the CDR3 is TGTGCCAGTAGGGAATGGGGCCGAATCGGGACCGGGGAGCTGTTTTTT. This sequence encodes CASREWGRIGTGELFF.

This clonotype was picked up a small number of times. V and J are TRBV5-1 and TRBJ2-7, with 7 nucleotides matching TRBD2. The germline CDR1 and CDR2 sequences are SGHRS and YFSETQ. Trimming removed 0 bases from V and 2 bases from J; junction bases left unmatched: 8. The CDR3 loop spans 16 amino acids. The CDR3 nucleotides read TGCGCCAGCAGCTTGGCCGGGAGGACGGGAACCTACGAGCAGTACTTC. Encoded protein: CASSLAGRTGTYEQYF.

The chain employs TRBV20-1 and TRBJ2-5; tentatively, D is TRBD1 or TRBD2 (6 bases each). The CDR3 has 12 residues. Germline V gives CDR1 DFQATT, CDR2 SNEGSKA (reference sequence). CDR3 DNA sequence: TGCAGGGGGGGCAGTTCTTCAGAGACCCAGTACTTC. Protein sequence: CRGGSSSETQYF.

This clonotype was counted a few times. This chain connects TRBV7-2 to TRBJ1-3; no reliable D call. The germline V gene encodes CDR1 SGHTA and CDR2 FQGNSA. The V gene lost 1 base and the J gene lost 5 bases, with 6 bases spanning the gap. This CDR3 spans 13 amino acids. The CDR3 nucleotides read TGTGCCAGCAGCTTAGAACTCCGAAACACCATATATTTT. It codes for CASSLELRNTIYF.

This clonotype came up once. The J gene is TRBJ2-1, the V gene TRBV4-3; the D gene could be TRBD1 or TRBD2 (6 bases each). CDR1 LGHNA and CDR2 YSLEER come from the germline V gene. Trimming pared 1 base from V and 9 bases from J, leaving 13 bases between. This CDR3 contains 14 residues. The CDR3 loop is CASSQGTGGGEQFF. The DNA of the CDR3 is TGCGCCAGCAGCCAAGGCACCGGAGGGGGTGAGCAGTTCTTC.

The chain carries TRBV7-2 and TRBJ2-5; 8 bases are a match to TRBD2. J was trimmed by 4 bases and V by 2 bases; bases with no gene match: 9. The germline CDR1 and CDR2 sequences are SGHTA and FQGNSA. The CDR3 contains 16 residues. DNA of the CDR3: TGTGCCAGCAGCTTAAACGTCGGGAGGGCCATAGAGACCCAGTACTTC. It is translated as CASSLNVGRAIETQYF.

The CDR3 region has the DNA TGCAGTGCAAGCAGCGGGAGGTACAATGAGCAGTTCTTC. Its translation: CSASSGRYNEQFF. The rearrangement uses TRBV20-1 and TRBJ2-1; 9 positions agree with TRBD2. This CDR3 has 13 amino acids. In germline, CDR1 is DFQATT, CDR2 SNEGSKA (reference sequence). The junction had 4 bases not matched to a gene; V was cut back by 6 bases and J by 4 bases.

The rearrangement joins TRBV7-2 to TRBJ2-1, with 8 nucleotides matching TRBD2. The CDR3 has 14 residues. Trimming at V came to 4 bases and at J to 6 bases, leaving 5 bases not matched to a gene. Looked up from germline, CDR1 is SGHTA and CDR2 is FQGNSA. The CDR3 loop is CASSSGLVGNEQFF. The CDR3 DNA is TGTGCCAGCAGCTCGGGACTAGTAGGCAATGAGCAGTTCTTC.

This clonotype has ten or more counts. The chain joins TRBV4-3 to TRBJ1-1, with 9 bases lining up with TRBD1. The CDR3 consists of 15 residues. CDR1 and CDR2 (germline): LGHNA, YSLEER. Trimming at V came to 4 bases and at J to 10 bases, leaving 13 bases not matched to a gene. The CDR3 here is CASSPDTHGQGRAFF. The CDR3 nucleotides read TGCGCCAGCAGCCCCGACACCCACGGACAGGGGAGAGCTTTCTTT.

The chain employs TRBV24-1 and TRBJ1-2; 9 positions match TRBD1. The CDR3 has 15 residues. Losses at the gene ends were 4 bases for V and 8 bases for J; bases not matched to a gene: 10. Germline V gene lookup returns CDR1 KGHDR and CDR2 SFDVKD. The CDR3 region is CATSDPGQGKGGYTF. CDR3 in DNA: TGTGCCACCAGTGACCCCGGACAGGGGAAGGGCGGCTACACCTTC.

This clonotype was seen only a few times. The J gene is TRBJ2-4, the V gene TRBV20-1; 8 nucleotides agree with TRBD1. Germline V gene sequence: CDR1 DFQATT, CDR2 SNEGSKA (reference sequence). The CDR3 extends over 15 amino acids. Trimming at V came to 7 bases and at J to 5 bases, leaving 13 bases not matched to a gene. In DNA form, the CDR3 reads TGCAGTGTATGGCGGGTGACAGGGGTGCAAAACATTCAGTACTTC. Residues: CSVWRVTGVQNIQYF.

This clonotype was picked up a small number of times. V and J are TRBV4-3 and TRBJ2-7, with a weak D call TRBD2 (6 bases). V lost 2 bases to trimming and J lost 3 bases, with 20 bases between them. The CDR3 contains 17 residues. CDR1 and CDR2 from the germline V gene are LGHNA and YSLEER. This CDR3 is CASSQIWSGATFYEQYF. DNA of the CDR3: TGCGCCAGCAGCCAAATCTGGTCGGGAGCCACCTTCTACGAGCAGTACTTC.

Many counts were recorded for this clonotype. The chain recombines TRBV20-1 with TRBJ2-7; D might be TRBD1 or TRBD2, each matching 5 bases. Trimming took off 3 bases at V and 2 bases at J, with 11 bases between the two ends. Germline V gene sequence: CDR1 DFQATT, CDR2 SNEGSKA (reference sequence). This CDR3 spans 13 amino acids. The chain's CDR3 is CSASRDQAYEQYF. DNA for the CDR3: TGCAGTGCTAGCCGGGACCAAGCCTACGAGCAGTACTTC.